This entry describes one TCR beta chain. What it binds is not known. Deletions cut 4 bases from V and 2 bases from J, with 14 bases between. The length of the CDR3 is 15 residues. Germline CDR1 reads SGHRS; CDR2 reads YFSETQ. The data were obtained in a study of blood T cells in healthy people across ages. Overall study results and limits: Naive T cell percentage showed a strong correlation with TCR beta diversity.

PCR was performed a second time for about 6 to 12 cycles using a sample-barcoded 5' primer and a J-beta primer mix. Each CDR3 protein gets one entry after TCRdb re-called the 5' RACE reads with MiXCR. Of about 800,000 distinct CDR3 sequences in the sample, around a quarter were seen once. This sample was shared with a second study, whose subject was T cells of mothers and their children. From that paper: Each donor was one of three healthy Caucasian mothers or one of their six children. Each child contributed around 3 million TCR beta CDR3 reads, while each mother contributed over 9 million.

The V and J genes are TRBV5-1 and TRBJ2-3, with TRBD2 as a possible D gene (6 bases). Source material: blood. This TCR came from a boy between 10 and 17 years old in good health. CDR3 sequence reads: CASSTGTSNTDTQYF. In DNA, the CDR3 is TGCGCCAGCAGCACCGGGACTTCTAACACAGATACGCAGTATTTT.